Shown below are 14 T cell receptor beta chains from a single sample sequenced in a study of OX40 agonist ivuxolimab in advanced cancers. TCRdb's copy holds only in-frame clones and misses some; the assay was immunoSEQ multiplex PCR. The sample holds 35,000 to 45,000 clones; around 84% are singletons and the top ten take 21%. The sample in question was CD4+ or CD8+ T cells sorted from blood, obtained in a trial of the OX40 agonist ivuxolimab. These receptors were collected from an adult with an advanced solid tumor such as melanoma, head and neck, liver or kidney cancer.

The rearrangement uses TRBV6-5 and TRBJ2-7; D is possibly TRBD2 (6 bases). CDR3 length: 13 residues. The germline V gene has CDR1 MNHEY and CDR2 SVGAGI. With 4 bases removed from V and 6 bases from J, the gap between germline ends came to 13 bases. This CDR3 reads CASSFREDGEQYV. CDR3 DNA sequence: TGTGCCAGCAGTTTTAGGGAGGACGGCGAGCAGTACGTC.

The chain recombines TRBV7-3 with TRBJ2-5, with 7 bases matching TRBD2. The CDR3 spans 15 residues. V gave up 1 base and J gave up 2 bases; unmatched junction bases: 4. The germline gives CDR1 SGHTA, CDR2 FQGTGA. The DNA for the CDR3 is TGTGCCAGCAGCTTAAACGCGGGAGCTCAAGAGACCCAGTACTTC. Residues: CASSLNAGAQETQYF.

The V and J genes are TRBV7-2 and TRBJ2-1, with D hard to call. V lost 4 bases and J 9 bases, leaving 4 bases between the germline ends. Germline values: CDR1 SGHTA, CDR2 FQGNSA. The length of the CDR3 is 10 residues. DNA of the CDR3: TGTGCCAGCAGCTCTGGTGAGCAGTTCTTC. The encoded protein is CASSSGEQFF.

V and J are TRBV13 and TRBJ2-3; TRBD1 agrees at 8 bases. Trimming cost V 4 bases and J 4 bases; bases outside gene matches: 10. The CDR3 has 16 amino acids. Germline CDR1 reads PRHDT; CDR2 reads FYEKMQ (reference sequence). CDR3 protein: CASSSGQGVFADTQYF. The DNA of the CDR3 is TGTGCCAGCAGCTCCGGACAGGGTGTGTTTGCAGATACGCAGTATTTT.

This chain joins TRBV27 and TRBJ1-2; D gene unclear. V lost 10 bases, J lost 8 bases, and 17 bases lay in between. Germline CDR1 and CDR2: MNHEY and SMNVEV (reference sequence). The CDR3 sequence is 12 residues long. The CDR3 DNA reads as TGTGCCACCTTTAAGGGCGGGGAGGGCTACACCTTC. This codes for CATFKGGEGYTF.

V is TRBV30 and J is TRBJ2-5, with 8 bases that match TRBD2. Germline assignment: CDR1 GTSNPN and CDR2 SVGIG (reference sequence). The CDR3 covers 13 residues. CDR3 protein: CASSGGLWETQYF. DNA for the CDR3: TGTGCATCAAGCGGGGGACTGTGGGAGACCCAGTACTTC.

The chain employs TRBV16 and TRBJ1-5; no firm D call. Germline-derived CDR1 and CDR2 are KGHSY and FQNENV. Trimming removed 2 bases at V and 0 bases at J, with 11 bases between. The CDR3 runs 16 residues. The DNA for the CDR3 is TGTGCCAGCAGCCAACAGATTCCCAATAGCAATCAGCCCCAGCATTTT. Encoded protein: CASSQQIPNSNQPQHF.

The chain is built from TRBV2 and TRBJ1-1; 7 bases match TRBD1. V lost 3 bases, J lost 3 bases, and 4 bases stayed unmatched. The CDR3 has 14 amino acids. In germline, CDR1 is SNHLY, CDR2 FYNNEI. CDR3 bases: TGTGCCAGCAGTGAGGGACAGTTTTACACTGAAGCTTTCTTT. It is translated as CASSEGQFYTEAFF. Complete variable domain (other parts from reference TRBV2 and TRBJ1-1): EPEVTQTPSHQVTQMGQEVILRCVPISNHLYFYWYRQILGQKVEFLVSFYNNEISEKSEIFDDQFSVERPDGSNFTLKIRSTKLEDSAMYFCASSEGQFYTEAFFGQGTRLTVV.

J is TRBJ1-4 and V is TRBV25-1, with D uncertain. Germline V gives CDR1 MGHDK, CDR2 SYGVNS. V was shortened by 5 bases and J by 8 bases, with 9 bases between the two germline ends. The CDR3 has 12 residues. For the CDR3, the DNA is TGTGCCAGCAGTATGGGTGGAGAAAAACTGTTTTTT. This translates into CASSMGGEKLFF.

The chain has TRBV9 and TRBJ2-3; 7 nucleotides match TRBD2. Germline V gives CDR1 SGDLS, CDR2 YYNGEE. V dropped 0 bases and J dropped 6; count of bases not matched to a gene: 7. The CDR3 is made up of 15 amino acids. This CDR3 reads CASSVEGLEGDTQYF. As DNA, the CDR3 is TGTGCCAGCAGCGTAGAAGGACTAGAGGGGGATACGCAGTATTTT.

The gene calls are TRBV4-1 and TRBJ1-3, with D uncertain. V was shortened by 5 bases and J by 3 bases, with 8 bases between the two germline ends. The CDR3 is made up of 13 amino acids. The V gene's germline CDR1 is MGHRA and CDR2 YSYEKL. CDR3 in amino acids: CASSINDGNTIYF. CDR3 nucleotide sequence: TGCGCCAGCAGCATCAACGATGGAAACACCATATATTTT.

This chain links TRBV10-3 with TRBJ1-6, with a weak D call TRBD1 (5 bases). The germline V gene has CDR1 ENHRY and CDR2 SYGVKD. V lost 3 bases to trimming and J lost 12 bases, with 12 bases between them. This CDR3 spans 13 amino acids. Here the CDR3 DNA reads TGTGCCATCAGTGACAGGGCTTCCCGACCCCTCCACTTT. This translates into CAISDRASRPLHF.

V and J are TRBV10-2 and TRBJ2-2, with unresolved D. Deletions cut 8 bases from V and 2 bases from J, with 15 bases between. CDR1 WSHSY and CDR2 SAAADI come from the germline V gene. CDR3 size: 15 residues. The CDR3, as DNA: TGCGCCAGCTTCTGGACGGGTGCCAACACCGGGGAGCTGTTTTTT. Translation gives CASFWTGANTGELFF.

As DNA, the CDR3 is TGTGCCAGCAGCGCCAGGACAGGGGGCGAAAACACCATATATTTT. This encodes CASSARTGGENTIYF. The chain carries TRBV9 and TRBJ1-3; TRBD1 aligns across 11 bases. Trimming removed 3 bases from V and 6 bases from J; junction bases left unmatched: 5. Germline V CDR1 and CDR2: SGDLS, YYNGEE. This CDR3 contains 15 residues.